Below are 10 T cell receptor beta chains sequenced from a single sample in a study of cytomegalovirus exposure and HLA in healthy donors. Primers included in the PCR were 60 Vbeta and 13 Jbeta primers. Sequenced by immunoSEQ multiplex PCR; TCRdb stores in-frame clones only, minus some. The repertoire includes roughly 100,000 clones, less than 85% of them detected once, and around 2.6% sits in the top ten. The sample was PBMCs. These receptors were taken from a man aged 40-49 years in good health and CMV-seronegative.

This chain joins TRBV2 and TRBJ1-5; 7 nucleotides line up with TRBD1. CDR1 is SNHLY, CDR2 FYNNEI, per germline. V was pared by 4 bases and J by 0 bases, with 9 bases of the junction left unmatched. The CDR3 extends over 17 amino acids. The CDR3 nucleotides read TGTGCCAGCAGTGTGCGGCAGGGGGGATATAGCAATCAGCCCCAGCATTTT. It translates to CASSVRQGGYSNQPQHF.

The chain has TRBV27 and TRBJ1-6; 10 bases are shared with TRBD1. This CDR3 comprises 15 residues. CDR1 and CDR2 (germline): MNHEY, SMNVEV (reference sequence). The V gene end was trimmed by 8 bases and the J gene end by 7 bases; junction bases not matched to a gene: 8. The CDR3 DNA reads as TGTGCCAGCGCTAACCGGGACAGGGGAAATTCACCCCTCCACTTT. It codes for CASANRDRGNSPLHF.

The CDR3: CASSDVGLNTEAFF. CDR3 nucleotide sequence: TGTGCCAGCAGTGATGTGGGGCTGAACACTGAAGCTTTCTTT. The rearrangement joins TRBV6-1 to TRBJ1-1, with D perhaps TRBD1 (5 bases). V lost 3 bases and J lost 0, with 8 bases in between. Germline V gene sequence: CDR1 MNHNS, CDR2 SASEGT. CDR3 size: 14 residues.

This sequence joins TRBV11-2 and TRBJ1-1; D unresolved. The CDR3 length is 15 residues. Germline loops: CDR1 SGHAT, CDR2 FQNNGV. Trimming removed 4 bases at V and 2 bases at J, with 14 bases between. The chain's CDR3 is CASSSHTRRNTEAFF. CDR3 nucleotides: TGTGCCAGCAGCTCCCACACACGGAGAAACACTGAAGCTTTCTTT.

As for this clone: A junction boundary mismatches the germline segment, possibly from a read error. J is TRBJ2-7 and V is TRBV27, with D perhaps matching TRBD2 (6 bases). The CDR3 consists of 14 residues. Germline-derived CDR1 and CDR2 are MNHEY and SMNVEV (reference sequence). CDR3 in DNA: TGTGCCAGCAGTTTTACGGGAGCCTCCCACGAGCAGTACTTC. Its protein is CASSFTGASHEQYF.

The V and J genes are TRBV5-1 and TRBJ2-7, with 8 bases lining up with TRBD2. V shed 4 bases, J shed 2 bases, and the junction held 5 bases outside the gene matches. This CDR3 contains 14 residues. Per germline, CDR1 SGHRS and CDR2 YFSETQ. The CDR3 nucleotides read TGCGCCAGCAGCCCCCGGGGGGGTGCCTACGAGCAGTACTTC. This gives the protein CASSPRGGAYEQYF. The full variable domain, its missing parts supplied by reference TRBV5-1 and TRBJ2-7, is KAGVTQTPRYLIKTRGQQVTLSCSPISGHRSVSWYQQTPGQGLQFLFEYFSETQRNKGNFPGRFSGRQFSNSRSEMNVSTLELGDSALYLCASSPRGGAYEQYFGPGTRLTVT.

This clone was detected once. V gene TRBV19 combines with J gene TRBJ2-4; possible D gene TRBD2, 6 bases. The CDR3 length is 12 residues. Trimming removed 0 bases at V and 12 bases at J, with 9 bases between. The germline gives CDR1 LNHDA, CDR2 SQIVND (reference sequence). The CDR3, as DNA: TGTGCCAGTAGTATAGATCGGGGGAATCAGTACTTC. Its translation: CASSIDRGNQYF.

This clone was picked up a small number of times. V usage is TRBV5-1 and J usage is TRBJ1-4, with 7 positions matching TRBD1. Germline V CDR1 and CDR2: SGHRS, YFSETQ. The J segment lost 7 bases and the V segment lost 5 bases, leaving 11 bases of the junction unmatched. The CDR3 is 15 residues long. The CDR3 bases are TGCGCCAGCAGATCAACCGGGACAGACCTTGAAAAACTGTTTTTT. This gives the protein CASRSTGTDLEKLFF.

This clone was seen a handful of times. The chain recombines TRBV5-1 with TRBJ2-4; 7 nucleotides match TRBD1. V shed 6 bases and J 8 bases; nucleotides not matched to a gene: 11. The CDR3 covers 14 residues. The germline gives CDR1 SGHRS, CDR2 YFSETQ. CDR3 region: CASTSDRAGDIQYF. As DNA, the CDR3 is TGCGCCAGCACCTCCGACAGGGCAGGGGACATTCAGTACTTC. Supplemented by reference TRBV5-1 and TRBJ2-4, the full variable domain reads KAGVTQTPRYLIKTRGQQVTLSCSPISGHRSVSWYQQTPGQGLQFLFEYFSETQRNKGNFPGRFSGRQFSNSRSEMNVSTLELGDSALYLCASTSDRAGDIQYFGAGTRLSVL.

The chain combines TRBV6-6 with TRBJ2-2; 7 bases agree with TRBD1. The CDR3 spans 15 residues. Germline CDR1 reads MNHNY; CDR2 reads SVGAGI (reference sequence). V was pared by 5 bases and J by 1 base, with 4 bases of the junction left unmatched. CDR3 DNA sequence: TGTGCCAGCAGTCAGCGGACAGGGAACACCGGGGAGCTGTTTTTT. As protein: CASSQRTGNTGELFF.